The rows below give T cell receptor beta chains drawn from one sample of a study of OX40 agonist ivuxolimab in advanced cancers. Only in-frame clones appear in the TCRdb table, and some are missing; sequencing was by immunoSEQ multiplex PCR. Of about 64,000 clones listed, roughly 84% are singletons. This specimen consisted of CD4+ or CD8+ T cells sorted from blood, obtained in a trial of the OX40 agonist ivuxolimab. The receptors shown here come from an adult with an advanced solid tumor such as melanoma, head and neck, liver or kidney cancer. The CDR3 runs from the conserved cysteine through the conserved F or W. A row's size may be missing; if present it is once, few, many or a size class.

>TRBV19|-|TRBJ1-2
CASSAKTGQYYGYTF
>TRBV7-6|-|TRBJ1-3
CASSLGGRGAGNTIYF
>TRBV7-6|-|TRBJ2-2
CASSARGGELFF
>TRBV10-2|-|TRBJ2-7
CASSGEVHEQYF
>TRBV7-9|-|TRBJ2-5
CASSLGGQGFGETQYF
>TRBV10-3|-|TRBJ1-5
CAIAVGVFQPQHF
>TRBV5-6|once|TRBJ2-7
CASSRVVGLTKGDEQYF
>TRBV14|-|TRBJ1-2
CASSQVSQGIGGYTF
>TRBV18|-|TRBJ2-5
CASSPPGETQYF
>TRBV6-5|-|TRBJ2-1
CASSLRAGGLKFF
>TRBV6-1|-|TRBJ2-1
CASSLGGTEQFF
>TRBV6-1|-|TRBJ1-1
CASRDRGYTNTEAFF
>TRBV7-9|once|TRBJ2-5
CASSHAGAPETQYF
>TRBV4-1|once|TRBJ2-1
CASSQASLGEQFF
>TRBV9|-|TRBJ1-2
CALSGGIYGYTF
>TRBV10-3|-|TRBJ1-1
CAIRWDKMNTEAFF
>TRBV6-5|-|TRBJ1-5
CASCLWKGNQPQHF
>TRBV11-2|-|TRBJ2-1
CASSWGRVGQGRHNEQFF
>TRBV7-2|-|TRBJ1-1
CASQGTGSTEAFF
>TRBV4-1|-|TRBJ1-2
CASSQRGGRRPSKSHGYTF
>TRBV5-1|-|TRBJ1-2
CASSLAGETGQGYTF
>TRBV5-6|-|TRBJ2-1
CASSSGASGEQFF
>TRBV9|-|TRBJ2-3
CASSFPSGRRDTQYF
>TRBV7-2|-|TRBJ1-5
CASSDYSNQPQHF
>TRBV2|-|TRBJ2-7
CASSERAGEVSYEQYF
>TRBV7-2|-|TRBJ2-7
CASSPRGADSYEQYF
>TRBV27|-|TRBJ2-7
CASSSSTGTYEQYF
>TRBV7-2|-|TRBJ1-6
CASSPLSSYNSPLHF
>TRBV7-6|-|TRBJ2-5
CASSLEPGLVQETQYF
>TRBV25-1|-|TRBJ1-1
CASSEPGTNTEAFF
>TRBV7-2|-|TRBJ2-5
CASNVLRGQETQYF
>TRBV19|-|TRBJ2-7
CASSWTSGSESDEQYF
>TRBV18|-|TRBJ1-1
CASSPFSADRGAEAFF
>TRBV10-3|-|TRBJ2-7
CAISGSVHEQYF
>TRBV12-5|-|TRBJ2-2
CASRVAGGHTGELFF
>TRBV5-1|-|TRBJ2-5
CASSLELAGVQETQYF
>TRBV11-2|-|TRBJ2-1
CASNQQGWLESEQFF
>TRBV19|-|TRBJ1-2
CASSPTGNGYTF
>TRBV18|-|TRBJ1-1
CASSPPGAVNTEAFF
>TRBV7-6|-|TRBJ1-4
CASSPYPAYNEKLFF
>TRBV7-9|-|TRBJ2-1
CASSLEALGRKRYNEQFF
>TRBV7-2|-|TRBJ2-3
CASSRRLAASTDTQYF